Included here is one TCR beta chain sequence, with context. Its cognate antigen is unknown. This entry belongs to a study of cytomegalovirus exposure and HLA in healthy donors. Primers: 60 Vbeta forward and 13 Jbeta reverse. Produced via immunoSEQ multiplex PCR; TCRdb's table is partial and in-frame only. The sample has some 100,000 clones, around 80% seen once. Study-level findings and limits: When presence/absence was analysed, sequencing depth was taken to be roughly uniform across donors.

Germline V gene sequence: CDR1 SGHTA, CDR2 FQGNSA. The CDR3 consists of 15 residues. Trimming pared 5 bases from V and 5 bases from J, leaving 18 bases between. The chain employs TRBV7-2 and TRBJ1-2; possibly TRBD1 for D (5 bases). Sequencing was done on a sample of PBMCs. The clonotype originates from a female donor in good health and CMV-seropositive. CDR3 nucleotide sequence: TGTGCCAGCAGCACGGGGGTCAGAGACTATTATGGCTACACCTTC. This sequence encodes CASSTGVRDYYGYTF. Full variable domain (remainder filled in from reference TRBV7-2 and TRBJ1-2): GAGVSQSPSNKVTEKGKDVELRCDPISGHTALYWYRQSLGQGLEFLIYFQGNSAPDKSGLPSDRFSAERTGGSVSTLTIQRTQQEDSAVYLCASSTGVRDYYGYTFGSGTRLTVV.